Each of the 14 T cell receptor beta chains below was sequenced from the same sample in a study of blood T cell repertoires in COVID-19. Profiled with immunoSEQ multiplex PCR; TCRdb holds only in-frame clones, not every one. Seen here are over 150,000 clones, roughly nine tenths observed once, and the top ten hold less than 0.6%. The sequencing input was peripheral blood. Receptor source: a man over 45 with acute or convalescent COVID-19.

The CDR3 DNA reads TGTGCCAGCAGAGTACAGGGTAGGGAAAACATTCAGTACTTC. Its translation: CASRVQGRENIQYF. The chain recombines TRBV27 with TRBJ2-4; tentatively, D is TRBD1 (6 bases). The CDR3 contains 14 residues. Looked up from germline, CDR1 is MNHEY and CDR2 is SMNVEV (reference sequence). The germline V and J ends were trimmed by 6 bases and 5 bases, with 14 bases remaining between them.

This clone came up once. V and J are TRBV7-2 and TRBJ1-3, with a possible D match to TRBD1 (5 bases). Trimming took off 5 bases at V and 5 bases at J, with 16 bases between the two ends. The V gene's germline CDR1 is SGHTA and CDR2 FQGNSA. The CDR3 sequence is 15 residues long. The CDR3: CASSQAGITRNTIYF. The CDR3 region has the DNA TGTGCCAGCAGCCAGGCAGGGATAACCCGAAACACCATATATTTT.

The rearrangement links TRBV2 to TRBJ1-2, with unresolved D. Germline V lookup: CDR1 SNHLY, CDR2 FYNNEI. This CDR3 is 15 amino acids long. V was cut by 2 bases and J by 8 bases, with 18 bases left in between. The CDR3 loop reads CASSELRWRIEGYTF. CDR3 nucleotides: TGTGCCAGCAGTGAACTTCGCTGGCGGATTGAGGGCTACACCTTC.

The V gene is TRBV24-1, the J gene TRBJ2-2, with D perhaps TRBD2 (5 bases). The germline gives CDR1 KGHDR, CDR2 SFDVKD. Deletions cut 3 bases from V and 5 bases from J, with 12 bases between. The CDR3 is made up of 15 amino acids. Here the CDR3 DNA reads TGTGCCACCAGTGATGTAACTAGTGAGACCGGGGAGCTGTTTTTT. Translated, it gives CATSDVTSETGELFF.

The chain uses TRBV29-1 and TRBJ2-1; tentative D call: TRBD1 (6 bases). Trimming removed 6 bases at V and 2 bases at J, with 17 bases between. This CDR3 has 15 amino acids. CDR1 and CDR2 (germline): SQVTM, ANQGSEA. The chain's CDR3 is CSVALGQRAYNEQFF. The DNA for the CDR3 is TGCAGCGTGGCTCTTGGACAGAGAGCCTACAATGAGCAGTTCTTC.

The V call is TRBV3-1 (or the pseudogene TRBV3-2), the J call TRBJ1-1; a weak D match, TRBD1 (5 bases). The CDR3 extends over 13 amino acids. V was trimmed by 2 bases and J by 11 bases, leaving 15 bases between them. Germline-derived CDR1 and CDR2 are LGHDT and YNNKEL (reference sequence). The CDR3 nucleotides read TGTGCCAGCAGCCAAAATTCAGGGCGGGAGGCTTTCTTT. This gives the protein CASSQNSGREAFF.

This clone showed up just once. V gene TRBV7-9 combines with J gene TRBJ1-5; no clear D. The CDR3 is 15 amino acids. Trimming shortened V by 5 bases and J by 4 bases, and 15 bases separated the two germline ends. Germline V CDR1 and CDR2: SEHNR, FQNEAQ (reference sequence). The CDR3 region has the DNA TGTGCCAGCAGCCCCTCCGGGGAACCGAATCAGCCCCAGCATTTT. Its protein is CASSPSGEPNQPQHF.

The CDR3 reads CASSPLPGPSSGANVLTF. DNA for the CDR3: TGTGCCAGCAGTCCCTTGCCAGGGCCTAGCTCTGGGGCCAACGTCCTGACTTTC. The rearrangement links TRBV27 to TRBJ2-6; tentatively, D is TRBD1 (5 bases). CDR3 length equals 18 residues. Between the trimmed V and J ends, which lost 5 bases and 0 bases, there was a span of 17 bases. Germline V gene sequence: CDR1 MNHEY, CDR2 SMNVEV (reference sequence).

The V gene is TRBV3-1 (or the pseudogene TRBV3-2), the J gene TRBJ2-7, with a tentative D call TRBD1 (6 bases). Germline CDR1 reads LGHDT; CDR2 reads YNNKEL (reference sequence). This CDR3 is built from 14 residues. The V end was cut by 4 bases, the J end by 4 bases, with 14 bases between. CDR3 sequence: CASSPLTQGYEQYF. The CDR3, as DNA: TGTGCCAGCAGCCCACTCACACAGGGATACGAGCAGTACTTC.

CDR3 region: CASSYSRRANYGYTF. The CDR3, as DNA: TGTGCCAGCAGTTACTCGAGGAGAGCTAACTATGGCTACACCTTC. The V call is TRBV6-5, the J call TRBJ1-2, with unresolved D. The V end lost 0 bases, the J end lost 0 bases, and 8 bases lay between the germline ends. The length of the CDR3 is 15 residues. In germline, CDR1 is MNHEY, CDR2 SVGAGI.

The DNA of the CDR3 is TGTGCCAGCAGCTTAGTGGTACAGGGGAACACTGAAGCTTTCTTT. Translating it yields CASSLVVQGNTEAFF. The V call is TRBV7-9, the J call TRBJ1-1; D is perhaps TRBD1 (6 bases). CDR3 length equals 15 residues. Looked up from germline, CDR1 is SEHNR and CDR2 is FQNEAQ (reference sequence). Trimming left V 1 base short and J 1 base short, with 10 bases between. The full variable domain, with the rest looked up from reference TRBV7-9 and TRBJ1-1, is DTGVSQNPRHKITKRGQNVTFRCDPISEHNRLYWYRQTLGQGPEFLTYFQNEAQLEKSRLLSDRFSAERPKGSFSTLEIQRTEQGDSAMYLCASSLVVQGNTEAFFGQGTRLTVV.

This chain uses TRBV4-3 with TRBJ1-2; the match to TRBD1 covers 9 bases. CDR1 is LGHNA and CDR2 is YSLEER in the germline V gene. V was pared by 0 bases and J by 6 bases, with 14 bases of the junction left unmatched. There are 18 residues in the CDR3. The CDR3 DNA reads TGCGCCAGCAGCCAAGAGGGAGCGTGGAGGACAGGGGTGGATGGCTACACCTTC. This sequence encodes CASSQEGAWRTGVDGYTF.

This chain joins TRBV18 and TRBJ2-1, with D hard to call. Germline values: CDR1 KGHSH, CDR2 LQKENI. V was trimmed by 6 bases and J by 10 bases, leaving 10 bases between them. This CDR3 has 11 residues. The CDR3 nucleotides are TGTGCCAGCTCGCCCCTTCGGGAGCAGTTCTTC. As protein: CASSPLREQFF.

This sequence joins TRBV12-3 or TRBV12-4 and TRBJ2-5; TRBD1 matches 8 bases. The CDR3 spans 12 residues. V shed 5 bases and J 4 bases; nucleotides not matched to a gene: 0. The CDR3 DNA sequence: TGTGCCAGCAGTGGACAGGGAGAGACCCAGTACTTC. Translation gives CASSGQGETQYF.